The 6 T cell receptor beta chains listed next were all sequenced from one sample in a study of shared clonotypes between healthy human individuals. Naive CD8 cells lacked CD45RO and underwent positive selection for CCR7, leaving out terminally differentiated effector memory CD45RA+ cells. Profiled with immunoSEQ multiplex PCR; TCRdb holds only in-frame clones, not every one. The table shows 1.5 million to 2.5 million clones, with roughly 95% occurring only once. Sequenced: naive CD8+ T cells sorted from blood. All receptors derive from a man between 18 and 35 years old in good health.

This chain connects TRBV4-3 to TRBJ2-7; tentatively, D is TRBD2 (5 bases). Deletions cut 3 bases from V and 2 bases from J, with 11 bases between. Germline V gene sequence: CDR1 LGHNA, CDR2 YSLEER. The CDR3 is 14 residues long. CDR3 loop: CASSQGGLTYEQYF. Written as DNA, the CDR3 is TGCGCCAGCAGCCAGGGTGGACTCACCTACGAGCAGTACTTC.

The count of this clone is one. The chain combines TRBV27 with TRBJ2-7, with 9 bases lining up with TRBD1. The CDR3 totals 14 residues. With V trimmed by 5 bases and J by 3 bases, 5 bases remained unmatched. The germline CDR1 and CDR2 sequences are MNHEY and SMNVEV (reference sequence). CDR3 bases: TGTGCCAGCAGTGAAAGACAGGGGGGCTACGAGCAGTACTTC. Amino acid sequence: CASSERQGGYEQYF.

V is TRBV6-5 and J is TRBJ2-1, with 8 nucleotides matching TRBD2. With 5 bases clipped from V and 9 bases from J, the junction kept 9 bases outside the gene matches. The CDR3 has 14 amino acids. CDR1 MNHEY and CDR2 SVGAGI come from the germline V gene. The CDR3 region has the DNA TGTGCCAGCAGTCCTTCAGCGGGAGTGGCTGAGCAGTTCTTC. Its protein is CASSPSAGVAEQFF.

In regard to this clone: Other DNA sequences in this specimen translate into the identical CDR3. V and J are TRBV19 and TRBJ1-5; D is ambiguous. CDR1 and CDR2 from the germline V gene are LNHDA and SQIVND (reference sequence). The CDR3 runs to 15 residues. The ends were cut back, 1 base at V and 0 bases at J, with 7 bases in the middle. Here the CDR3 reads CASSIASYSNQPQHF. The DNA for the CDR3 is TGTGCCAGTAGTATAGCCAGTTATAGCAATCAGCCCCAGCATTTT.

The V and J genes are TRBV9 and TRBJ2-3, with TRBD2 identical over 13 bases. Germline V CDR1 and CDR2: SGDLS, YYNGEE. This CDR3 is 18 amino acids long. V was pared by 3 bases and J by 2 bases, with 9 bases of the junction left unmatched. The CDR3 loop is CASSASRTSGRLTDTQYF. CDR3 bases: TGTGCCAGCAGCGCCTCTCGGACTAGCGGGAGACTCACAGATACGCAGTATTTT.

This rearrangement joins TRBV4-1 to TRBJ2-1; D not resolved. This CDR3 is built from 14 residues. Germline V gene lookup returns CDR1 MGHRA and CDR2 YSYEKL. Trimming took 7 bases from V and 0 from J, leaving 10 bases between them. The DNA of the CDR3 is TGCGCCAGCACTCTGGGCAGCTCCTACAATGAGCAGTTCTTC. It codes for CASTLGSSYNEQFF.